Listed here are 16 T cell receptor beta chains from one sample, sequenced in a study of CXCR3-negative and CXCR3-positive naive CD8 T cells. All TRB cDNA libraries came from 5' RACE performed with UMI labels. TCRdb re-called the 5' RACE reads and gives one entry per CDR3 protein, without DNA. This sample lists about 48,000 distinct CDR3 sequences; its ten largest clones have around 16%. Material for sequencing was memory CD8+ T cells from blood. The receptor source for this set is a human donor in good health. Some clones in this sample may be carry-over from other donors' samples.

The J gene is TRBJ2-2, the V gene TRBV6-5; no DNA is available, so the TRBD2 call from TCRdb remains unchecked. The germline gives CDR1 MNHEY, CDR2 SVGAGI. The CDR3 loop spans 17 amino acids. The CDR3 loop reads CASSYSFSGGDTGELFF.

The chain recombines TRBV7-9 with TRBJ2-7; lacking DNA, the TRBD1 call made by TCRdb goes unchecked. Germline V CDR1 and CDR2: SEHNR, FQNEAQ (reference sequence). The CDR3 sequence is 14 residues long. Here the CDR3 reads CASSQGDKTYEQYF.

The CDR3 loop is CSVVGIGTEAFF. This sequence joins TRBV29-1 and TRBJ1-1. Germline lookup yields CDR1 SQVTM and CDR2 ANQGSEA. The CDR3 totals 12 residues.

The J gene is TRBJ2-5, the V gene TRBV7-9; TCRdb outputs TRBD1, but without DNA this stays unchecked. The CDR3 consists of 15 residues. In germline, CDR1 is SEHNR, CDR2 FQNEAQ (reference sequence). CDR3 region: CASTLTGLVQETQYF.

The chain uses TRBV3-1 and TRBJ1-1. The CDR3 is made up of 14 amino acids. Germline CDR1 reads LGHDT; CDR2 reads YNNKEL (reference sequence). CDR3: CASSLPEASAEAFF.

The chain couples TRBV25-1 to TRBJ1-4. Per germline, CDR1 MGHDK and CDR2 SYGVNS. The CDR3 length is 14 residues. The CDR3 protein is CASSAPYTDEKLFF. The complete variable domain, with remaining parts taken from reference TRBV25-1 and TRBJ1-4, reads EADIYQTPRYLVIGTGKKITLECSQTMGHDKMYWYQQDPGMELHLIHYSYGVNSTEKGDLSSESTVSRIRTEHFPLTLESARPSHTSQYLCASSAPYTDEKLFFGSGTQLSVL.

The chain joins TRBV7-6 to TRBJ1-6. The CDR3 has 13 residues. The germline V gene encodes CDR1 SGHVS and CDR2 FNYEAQ. The CDR3 sequence: CASSRAGDSPLHF.

The chain has TRBV15 and TRBJ2-3. Germline V gene lookup returns CDR1 LNHNV and CDR2 YYDKDF (reference sequence). CDR3 length: 14 residues. The chain's CDR3 is CATIVIGGTDTQYF.

V usage is TRBV7-2 and J usage is TRBJ2-5. CDR1 SGHTA and CDR2 FQGNSA come from the germline V gene. CDR3 size: 14 residues. The CDR3 spells CASSPENNWETQYF.

The gene calls are TRBV7-8 and TRBJ1-3; the D call of TRBD1 rests on TCRdb alone, since no DNA is present to check it. The CDR3 sequence is 16 residues long. Germline-derived CDR1 and CDR2 are SGHVS and FQNEAQ. The CDR3: CASSPPGRSSGNTIYF.

The CDR3 loop reads CASSLSGTGERYTF. The chain joins TRBV27 to TRBJ1-2; TCRdb gives TRBD1 as the D gene, but with no DNA this cannot be confirmed. CDR3 length equals 14 residues. CDR1 and CDR2 (germline): MNHEY, SMNVEV (reference sequence).

This chain's CDR3 is CASSFTAEQYF. The rearrangement links TRBV28 to TRBJ2-7. The CDR3 sequence is 11 residues long. Looked up from germline, CDR1 is MDHEN and CDR2 is SYDVKM.

The chain links TRBV5-1 to TRBJ1-5; there is no DNA to check the TCRdb D call of TRBD1. CDR3 length: 17 amino acids. Germline V gene sequence: CDR1 SGHRS, CDR2 YFSETQ. The CDR3 sequence: CASSLVVTGGNNQPQHF. Together with reference TRBV5-1 and TRBJ1-5, the CDR3 gives the full variable domain: KAGVTQTPRYLIKTRGQQVTLSCSPISGHRSVSWYQQTPGQGLQFLFEYFSETQRNKGNFPGRFSGRQFSNSRSEMNVSTLELGDSALYLCASSLVVTGGNNQPQHFGDGTRLSIL.

This chain joins TRBV12-3 or TRBV12-4 and TRBJ2-1; TCRdb returns TRBD1, unconfirmable since there is no DNA. This CDR3 region has 15 residues. CDR3 loop: CASSSRGGSYNEQFF.

V is TRBV5-1 and J is TRBJ2-1; TCRdb selects TRBD2, and the lack of DNA leaves this call unchecked. The CDR3 extends over 15 amino acids. Per the germline V gene, CDR1 is SGHRS and CDR2 is YFSETQ. CDR3 sequence reads: CASSLSRGVYNEQFF.

The rearrangement joins TRBV20-1 to TRBJ1-5; TCRdb calls TRBD1, which cannot be checked without DNA. The CDR3 is 15 amino acids. Germline V lookup: CDR1 DFQATT, CDR2 SNEGSKA (reference sequence). The CDR3 sequence is CSARKDSYSNQPQHF.